This T cell receptor beta chain appears in the sequencing data of a study of blood T cell repertoires in COVID-19. Across 20 to 25 US areas, participants ranged in age from roughly 18 to 95 years. Per the study methods: Reference gene primer amplification gave nucleated cell count estimates. TCRdb's copy holds only in-frame clones and misses some; the assay was immunoSEQ multiplex PCR. V, J and clone size are those of that table, while D and trimming were read from the DNA. Of more than 110,000 clones in the sample, roughly 83% are singletons; the top ten hold 4.5% to 7%. Trimming cost V 7 bases and J 4 bases; bases outside gene matches: 8. CDR1 and CDR2 (germline): MNHEY, SVGAGI. The CDR3 length is 14 residues.

The specimen was PBMCs or T cells enriched from blood (not recorded which). This receptor was identified in a man in his forties or fifties with acute COVID-19. This rearrangement joins TRBV6-5 to TRBJ2-7; 9 bases are shared with TRBD2. The CDR3 loop is CASTGGSGGYEQYF. The CDR3 DNA follows: TGTGCCAGCACCGGCGGTAGCGGGGGTTACGAGCAGTACTTC.